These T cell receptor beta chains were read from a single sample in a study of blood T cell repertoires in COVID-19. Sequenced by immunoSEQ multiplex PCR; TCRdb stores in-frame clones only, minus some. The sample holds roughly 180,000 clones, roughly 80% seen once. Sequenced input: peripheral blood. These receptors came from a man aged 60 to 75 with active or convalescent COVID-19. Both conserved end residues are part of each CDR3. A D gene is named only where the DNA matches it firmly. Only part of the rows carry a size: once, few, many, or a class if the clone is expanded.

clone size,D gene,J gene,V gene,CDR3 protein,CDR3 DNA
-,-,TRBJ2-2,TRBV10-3,CAISVQNTGELFF,TGTGCCATCAGTGTCCAGAACACCGGGGAGCTGTTTTTT
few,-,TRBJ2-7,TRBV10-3,CAISDGSSQYF,TGTGCCATCAGCGACGGGTCCTCCCAGTACTTC
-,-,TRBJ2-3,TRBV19,CASSIPTGGTDTQYF,TGTGCCAGTAGTATACCTACCGGGGGCACAGATACGCAGTATTTT
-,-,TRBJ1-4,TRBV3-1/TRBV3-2,CASSQAGTMKEKLFF,TGTGCCAGCAGCCAAGCCGGGACAATGAAGGAAAAACTGTTTTTT
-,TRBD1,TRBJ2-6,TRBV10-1,CASIPGQAGGANVLTF,TGCGCCAGCATCCCGGGACAGGCAGGAGGGGCCAACGTCCTGACTTTC
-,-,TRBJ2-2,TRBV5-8,CASSLGRVETGELFF,TGTGCCAGCAGCTTGGGGAGGGTCGAGACCGGGGAGCTGTTTTTT
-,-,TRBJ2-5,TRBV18,CASSPPVRGGETQYF,TGTGCCAGCTCACCACCGGTGCGGGGCGGAGAGACCCAGTACTTC
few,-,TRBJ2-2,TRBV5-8,CASRWNRDTGELFF,TGTGCCAGCAGGTGGAACAGGGACACCGGGGAGCTGTTTTTT
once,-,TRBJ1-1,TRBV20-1,CSAILGQEAFF,TGCAGTGCTATCTTAGGACAGGAAGCTTTCTTT
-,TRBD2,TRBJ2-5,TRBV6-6,CASSPSGDGTQYF,TGTGCCAGCAGCCCAAGCGGGGATGGGACCCAGTACTTC
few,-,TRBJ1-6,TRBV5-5,CASSLNGGVSPLHF,TGTGCCAGCAGCTTGAACGGGGGGGTTTCACCCCTCCACTTT
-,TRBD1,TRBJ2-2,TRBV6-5,CASSWDRGRSGELFF,TGTGCCAGCAGTTGGGACAGGGGGAGGTCCGGGGAGCTGTTTTTT
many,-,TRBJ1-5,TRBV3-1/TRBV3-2,CASSQRGNQPQHF,TGTGCCAGCAGCCAGCGGGGGAATCAGCCCCAGCATTTT
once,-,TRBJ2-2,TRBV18,CASSPGNTGELFF,TGTGCCAGCTCACCCGGGAACACCGGGGAGCTGTTTTTT
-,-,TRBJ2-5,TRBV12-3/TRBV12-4,CASSFVQETQYF,TGTGCCAGCAGTTTCGTACAAGAGACCCAGTACTTC
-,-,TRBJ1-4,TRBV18,CASSANGGTNEKLFF,TGTGCCAGCTCCGCCAATGGAGGGACTAATGAAAAACTGTTTTTT
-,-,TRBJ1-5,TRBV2,CASSDVNQPQHF,TGTGCCAGCAGTGACGTGAATCAGCCCCAGCATTTT
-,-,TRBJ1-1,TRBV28,CASSLLLMNTEAFF,TGTGCCAGCAGTCTCCTACTTATGAACACTGAAGCTTTCTTT
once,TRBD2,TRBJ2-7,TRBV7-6,CASSPKVSGGVYEQYF,TGTGCCAGCAGCCCGAAGGTTAGCGGGGGCGTCTACGAGCAGTACTTC
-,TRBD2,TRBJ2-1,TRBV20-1,CSASVSGRAWGEQFF,TGCAGTGCTAGTGTTAGCGGGAGGGCTTGGGGTGAGCAGTTCTTC
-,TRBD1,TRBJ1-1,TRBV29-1,CSVGQGITEAFF,TGCAGCGTGGGACAGGGTATAACTGAAGCTTTCTTT
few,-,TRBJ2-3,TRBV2,CASIYSTDTQYF,TGTGCCAGCATCTACAGCACAGATACGCAGTATTTT
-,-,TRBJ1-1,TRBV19,CASRAGYMNTEAFF,TGTGCCAGTAGAGCGGGATACATGAACACTGAAGCTTTCTTT
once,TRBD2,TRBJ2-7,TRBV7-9,CASQRENEQYF,TGTGCCTCCCAGCGGGAGAACGAGCAGTACTTC
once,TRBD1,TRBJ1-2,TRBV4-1,CASSQDLGQGYYGYTF,TGCGCCAGCAGCCAAGATCTGGGACAGGGATACTATGGCTACACCTTC
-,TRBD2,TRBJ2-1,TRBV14,CASSPRGLAGGTYNEQFF,TGTGCCAGCAGCCCCCGGGGACTAGCGGGAGGAACCTACAATGAGCAGTTCTTC
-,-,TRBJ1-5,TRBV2,CASSGTDSNQPQHF,TGTGCCAGCAGTGGGACAGATTCAAATCAGCCCCAGCATTTT
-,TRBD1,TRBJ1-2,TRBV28,CASRQTGGDSNYGYTF,TGTGCCAGCAGGCAGACAGGGGGAGATTCTAACTATGGCTACACCTTC
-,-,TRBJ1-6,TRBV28,CASSLGLAFGSPLHF,TGTGCCAGCAGTTTGGGACTGGCGTTCGGGTCACCCCTCCACTTT
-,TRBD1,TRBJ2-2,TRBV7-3,CASSSTGADTGELFF,TGTGCCAGCAGCTCGACAGGGGCCGACACCGGGGAGCTGTTTTTT
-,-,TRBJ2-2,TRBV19,CASSIPYRAATGELFF,TGTGCCAGTAGTATCCCCTACAGGGCAGCCACCGGGGAGCTGTTTTTT
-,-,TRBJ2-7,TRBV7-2,CASSLQGYEQYF,TGTGCCAGCAGCTTACAGGGTTACGAGCAGTACTTC
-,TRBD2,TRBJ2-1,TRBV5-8,CASSLMAGGYNEQFF,TGTGCCAGCAGCTTGATGGCGGGAGGCTACAATGAGCAGTTCTTC
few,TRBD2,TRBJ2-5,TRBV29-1,CSAGLAGTTQYF,TGCAGCGCCGGACTAGCGGGAACGACCCAGTACTTC
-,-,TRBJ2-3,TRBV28,CASSLAGTGTDTQYF,TGTGCCAGCAGTTTGGCGGGGACGGGCACGGATACGCAGTATTTT
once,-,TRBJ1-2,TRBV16,CASSPATANYGYTF,TGTGCCAGCAGCCCTGCGACAGCTAACTATGGCTACACCTTC
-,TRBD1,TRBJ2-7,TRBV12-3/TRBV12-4,CASSRDRADEQYF,TGTGCCAGCAGCAGAGACAGGGCGGACGAGCAGTACTTC
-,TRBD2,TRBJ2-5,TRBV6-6,CASSYRTSGRETQYF,TGTGCCAGCAGTTACCGAACTAGCGGGAGGGAGACCCAGTACTTC
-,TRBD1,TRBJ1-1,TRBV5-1,CASSREQGASTEAFF,TGCGCCAGCAGTAGAGAACAGGGGGCATCAACTGAAGCTTTCTTT
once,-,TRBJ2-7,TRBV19,CASSAPQAGFSEQYF,TGTGCCAGTAGTGCCCCCCAGGCCGGATTCTCCGAGCAGTACTTC